The next 21 T cell receptor beta chains were all read from a single sample in a study of cytomegalovirus exposure and HLA in healthy donors. PCR was performed using 60 Vbeta and 13 Jbeta primers. Assay: immunoSEQ multiplex PCR; the TCRdb copy retains only in-frame clones and omits some. The table has around 150,000 clones, roughly 89% seen once. Specimen: PBMCs. These receptors all come from a woman aged 30 to 39 in good health and CMV-seronegative.

A single count supports this clone. The chain couples TRBV7-2 to TRBJ1-1, with 7 nucleotides matching TRBD1. J lost 3 bases, V lost 3 bases, and 13 bases had no gene match. Germline V gene data show CDR1 as SGHTA and CDR2 as FQGNSA. The CDR3 totals 17 residues. DNA for the CDR3: TGTGCCAGCAGCTTGGGGGCTTGGGGACAGACCCACACTGAAGCTTTCTTT. Translation gives CASSLGAWGQTHTEAFF.

The rearrangement uses TRBV7-7 and TRBJ2-2; TRBD2 agrees at 13 bases. Per the germline V gene, CDR1 is SSHAT and CDR2 is FNYEAQ (reference sequence). Unmatched junction bases numbered 5, after V lost 1 base and J lost 12 bases. The CDR3 runs to 15 residues. CDR3 sequence (DNA): TGTGCCAGCAGCTTAGGGACTAGCGGGAGTAGTAAGCTGTTTTTT. As protein: CASSLGTSGSSKLFF.

This rearrangement joins TRBV25-1 to TRBJ2-1; TRBD2 matches 9 bases. J gave up 5 bases and V 3 bases, and 8 bases lay outside the gene matches. CDR1 and CDR2 (germline): MGHDK, SYGVNS. The CDR3 has 16 residues. The DNA of the CDR3 is TGTGCCAGCAGTGACCGGCGGGAGGGCCGGGACAATGAGCAGTTCTTC. Protein: CASSDRREGRDNEQFF.

The chain couples TRBV19 to TRBJ1-5, with 7 nucleotides matching TRBD1. The germline V gene has CDR1 LNHDA and CDR2 SQIVND (reference sequence). The CDR3 covers 16 residues. V gave up 5 bases and J gave up 0 bases; unmatched junction bases: 7. CDR3 sequence: CASSGTGAPSNQPQHF. The CDR3, as DNA: TGTGCCAGTAGTGGTACAGGGGCCCCTAGCAATCAGCCCCAGCATTTT.

The chain carries TRBV2 and TRBJ2-5; 9 nucleotides line up with TRBD1. Germline CDR1 and CDR2: SNHLY and FYNNEI. The J segment lost 1 base and the V segment lost 5 bases, leaving 5 bases of the junction unmatched. The CDR3 has 15 residues. Here the CDR3 reads CASSSGTGLQETQYF. CDR3 nucleotides: TGTGCCAGCAGTTCCGGGACAGGGCTCCAAGAGACCCAGTACTTC.

A single count supports this clone. This chain connects TRBV7-3 to TRBJ1-1; weak D call: TRBD1 (5 bases). Trimming stripped 5 bases from V and 11 bases from J, with 18 bases between. The length of the CDR3 is 13 residues. Per the germline V gene, CDR1 is SGHTA and CDR2 is FQGTGA. The CDR3 loop reads CASSPNTPGVAFF. The CDR3 nucleotides read TGTGCCAGCAGCCCAAACACCCCGGGGGTGGCTTTCTTT.

This clone came up many times. CDR3 coding DNA: TGCGCCAGCAGTCAATCGTGGGGACAGGGCCTAACTGAAAAACTGTTTTTT. Protein sequence: CASSQSWGQGLTEKLFF. The chain combines TRBV23-1 with TRBJ1-4, with 9 bases fitting TRBD1. TRBV23-1 is filed as an ORF, its function uncertain. CDR3 length: 17 amino acids. V lost 0 bases to trimming and J lost 7 bases; unmatched junction nucleotides: 9.

This clone was found a few times. The chain recombines TRBV4-1 with TRBJ1-4; D is uncertain. CDR1 is MGHRA, CDR2 YSYEKL, per germline. CDR3 length: 12 residues. V dropped 3 bases and J dropped 8 bases, with 7 bases sitting between them. The CDR3 protein is CASSQEWEKLFF. The CDR3 DNA is TGCGCCAGCAGCCAGGAGTGGGAAAAACTGTTTTTT.

The V gene is TRBV13, the J gene TRBJ2-7; possible D gene TRBD1, 5 bases. Per the germline V gene, CDR1 is PRHDT and CDR2 is FYEKMQ (reference sequence). This CDR3 is 13 amino acids long. The V and J ends lost 4 bases and 2 bases respectively, with 9 bases between them. CDR3: CASSSTAPYEQYF. The CDR3 region has the DNA TGTGCCAGCAGCTCGACAGCCCCCTACGAGCAGTACTTC.

The chain carries TRBV11-3 and TRBJ2-6; D gene unclear. Germline CDR1 and CDR2: SGHNT and YENEEA. The CDR3 loop spans 15 amino acids. V was shortened by 3 bases and J by 1 base, with 7 bases between the two germline ends. The CDR3 sequence: CASSFLKSGANVLTF. For the CDR3, the DNA is TGTGCCAGCAGCTTCCTAAAATCTGGGGCCAACGTCCTGACTTTC. Full variable domain (rest looked up from reference TRBV11-3 and TRBJ2-6): EAGVVQSPRYKIIEKKQPVAFWCNPISGHNTLYWYLQNLGQGPELLIRYENEEAVDDSQLPKDRFSAERLKGVDSTLKIQPAELGDSAVYLCASSFLKSGANVLTFGAGSRLTVL.

The chain employs TRBV13 and TRBJ1-2, with TRBD1 matching over 10 bases. This CDR3 region has 15 residues. The germline gives CDR1 PRHDT, CDR2 FYEKMQ (reference sequence). V dropped 5 bases and J dropped 4; count of bases not matched to a gene: 7. CDR3 bases: TGTGCCAGCAGCATAGAGGACAGGGGGAGCTATGGCTACACCTTC. Its translation is CASSIEDRGSYGYTF.

As to this clone: One end of the junction varies from germline; a read error may be responsible. The sample holds other DNA sequences that translate to the same CDR3. CDR3 in DNA: TGTGCTAGCTCATCAATCTACCGGGACACCAATCCGAACACTGAAGCTTTCTTT. Translation: CASSSIYRDTNPNTEAFF. V gene TRBV18 combines with J gene TRBJ1-1; tentative D call: TRBD1 (6 bases). The CDR3 consists of 18 residues. Germline loops: CDR1 KGHSH, CDR2 LQKENI. The full variable domain, with the rest looked up from reference TRBV18 and TRBJ1-1, is NAGVMQNPRHLVRRRGQEARLRCSPMKGHSHVYWYRQLPEEGLKFMVYLQKENIIDESGMPKERFSAEFPKEGPSILRIQQVVRGDSAAYFCASSSIYRDTNPNTEAFFGQGTRLTVV.

This clone has just one count. The chain couples TRBV5-1 to TRBJ2-3; 11 positions agree with TRBD2. This CDR3 comprises 20 residues. The V and J ends lost 4 bases and 2 bases, in that order; junction bases with no gene match: 18. The V gene's germline CDR1 is SGHRS and CDR2 YFSETQ. The CDR3 DNA is TGCGCCAGCAGCCCGATACTAGCGGGAGTCGGCCTTGGGCACACAGATACGCAGTATTTT. Its translation is CASSPILAGVGLGHTDTQYF.

The rearrangement links TRBV7-2 to TRBJ2-5, with TRBD2 matching 10 bases. V gave up 6 bases and J gave up 5 bases; unmatched junction bases: 9. The length of the CDR3 is 15 residues. Germline CDR1 and CDR2: SGHTA and FQGNSA. CDR3 protein: CASRPPGLALETQYF. CDR3 DNA: TGTGCCAGCAGGCCGCCGGGACTAGCGCTGGAGACCCAGTACTTC.

J is TRBJ1-3 and V is TRBV14; D gene uncertain. There are 12 residues in the CDR3. Trimming took 1 base from V and 7 from J, leaving 5 bases between them. CDR1 is SGHDN and CDR2 is FVKESK in the germline V gene. DNA of the CDR3: TGTGCCAGCAGCCAAGCGGGGAACACCATATATTTT. Its translation: CASSQAGNTIYF.

The genes are TRBV7-9 and TRBJ1-1; 8 nucleotides match TRBD1. V lost 6 bases, J lost 6 bases, and 9 bases stayed unmatched. Germline CDR1 reads SEHNR; CDR2 reads FQNEAQ (reference sequence). This CDR3 region has 14 residues. DNA for the CDR3: TGTGCCAGCAGGCACAGGGGGGGCGGACCTGAAGCTTTCTTT. Amino acids: CASRHRGGGPEAFF.

V gene TRBV28 combines with J gene TRBJ2-4; the match to TRBD2 covers 7 bases. V shed 7 bases, J shed 3 bases, and the junction held 0 bases outside the gene matches. Germline-derived CDR1 and CDR2 are MDHEN and SYDVKM. CDR3 length equals 12 residues. CDR3: CASTGGKNIQYF. For the CDR3, the DNA is TGTGCCAGCACGGGGGGCAAAAACATTCAGTACTTC. Variable domain in full (rest from reference TRBV28 and TRBJ2-4): DVKVTQSSRYLVKRTGEKVFLECVQDMDHENMFWYRQDPGLGLRLIYFSYDVKMKEKGDIPEGYSVSREKKERFSLILESASTNQTSMYLCASTGGKNIQYFGAGTRLSVL.

This rearrangement joins TRBV5-1 to TRBJ2-7; D possibly corresponds to TRBD1 (6 bases). Per germline, CDR1 SGHRS and CDR2 YFSETQ. V was shortened by 4 bases and J by 2 bases, with 13 bases between the two germline ends. This CDR3 is 14 amino acids long. The CDR3 region has the DNA TGCGCCAGCAGCCCACGGGACATTACCTACGAGCAGTACTTC. The encoded protein is CASSPRDITYEQYF.

The V call is TRBV6-5, the J call TRBJ2-1; D remains unclear. Trimming removed 5 bases from V and 0 bases from J, with 11 bases in between. The CDR3 loop spans 15 amino acids. Looked up from germline, CDR1 is MNHEY and CDR2 is SVGAGI. The CDR3, as DNA: TGTGCCAGCAGTCCCAGTTGGAGCTCCTACAATGAGCAGTTCTTC. It yields the protein CASSPSWSSYNEQFF.

This clone was counted a few times. The chain uses TRBV6-1 and TRBJ2-7; 8 nucleotides line up with TRBD1. The junction had 3 bases not matched to a gene; V was cut back by 3 bases and J by 5 bases. Germline lookup yields CDR1 MNHNS and CDR2 SASEGT. The CDR3 length is 13 residues. The CDR3 spells CASSDRGRDEQYF. CDR3 DNA sequence: TGTGCCAGCAGTGACAGGGGGCGCGACGAGCAGTACTTC.

V gene TRBV6-1 combines with J gene TRBJ2-7; perhaps TRBD1 as D (5 bases). The CDR3 runs 13 residues. Germline V gene lookup returns CDR1 MNHNS and CDR2 SASEGT. Trimming removed 6 bases at V and 0 bases at J, with 9 bases between. CDR3 in amino acids: CASRDTSSYEQYF. CDR3 nucleotide sequence: TGTGCCAGCAGGGACACCAGCTCCTACGAGCAGTACTTC.